A single sample is the source of the 21 T cell receptor beta chains below, sequenced in a study of blood T cell repertoires in COVID-19. TCRdb's copy holds only in-frame clones and misses some; the assay was immunoSEQ multiplex PCR. This table has 200,000 to 300,000 clones, roughly 91% appearing once. What was sequenced was peripheral blood. These receptors were taken from a young man with COVID-19, enrolled during active disease.

A single count supports this clone. The chain is built from TRBV3-1 (or the pseudogene TRBV3-2) and TRBJ2-7, with TRBD1 identical over 10 bases. The CDR3 length is 15 residues. In germline, CDR1 is LGHDT, CDR2 YNNKEL (reference sequence). The trim removed 4 bases at V and 3 bases at J, leaving 6 bases unmatched. The CDR3 spells CASSPGQGGVYEQYF. The CDR3 region has the DNA TGTGCCAGCAGCCCCGGACAGGGGGGGGTCTACGAGCAGTACTTC.

This clone was seen a single time. V and J are TRBV30 and TRBJ2-2; 7 nucleotides match TRBD2. CDR3 size: 15 residues. Germline V gene sequence: CDR1 GTSNPN, CDR2 SVGIG (reference sequence). The V segment lost 3 bases and the J segment 5 bases; nucleotides outside the gene matches: 9. DNA for the CDR3: TGTGCCTGGAGAGCGGGGCCAAGCTTAACCGGGGAGCTGTTTTTT. This gives the protein CAWRAGPSLTGELFF. Using reference TRBV30 and TRBJ2-2 for the parts outside the CDR3, the full variable domain is SQTIHQWPATLVQPVGSPLSLECTVEGTSNPNLYWYRQAAGRGLQLLFYSVGIGQISSEVPQNLSASRPQDRQFILSSKKLLLSDSGFYLCAWRAGPSLTGELFFGEGSRLTVL.

V and J are TRBV6-5 and TRBJ2-3; 7 nucleotides match TRBD2. With 5 bases clipped from V and 1 base from J, the junction kept 0 bases outside the gene matches. The CDR3 is 13 amino acids. Germline V CDR1 and CDR2: MNHEY, SVGAGI. The chain's CDR3 is CASSSGGTDTQYF. The CDR3 DNA reads as TGTGCCAGCAGTAGCGGGGGCACAGATACGCAGTATTTT.

The chain recombines TRBV6-5 with TRBJ2-2; 9 nucleotides agree with TRBD2. The CDR3 has 15 residues. Germline V gene data show CDR1 as MNHEY and CDR2 as SVGAGI. Trimming removed 7 bases from V and 6 bases from J; junction bases left unmatched: 9. For the CDR3, the DNA is TGTGCCAGCACCTCCCTCGCGGGGGGGTCCGGGGAGCTGTTTTTT. This gives the protein CASTSLAGGSGELFF.

This clone has just one count. The chain employs TRBV6-5 and TRBJ1-3; possible D gene TRBD1, 6 bases. Germline V gene data show CDR1 as MNHEY and CDR2 as SVGAGI. The CDR3 is 12 amino acids. V lost 10 bases to trimming and J lost 4 bases, with 11 bases between them. DNA for the CDR3: TGTGCCACCCCGGACAGCGGAAACACCATATATTTT. It specifies CATPDSGNTIYF.

For this clone: Other DNA sequences in the same sample also yield this CDR3. The chain combines TRBV7-3 with TRBJ1-6, with D possibly being TRBD1 (6 bases). Between the trimmed V and J ends, which lost 0 bases and 8 bases, there was a span of 8 bases. CDR1 SGHTA and CDR2 FQGTGA come from the germline V gene. This CDR3 has 14 amino acids. The CDR3 DNA reads TGTGCCAGCAGCTTAACAGGGGGGGATTCACCCCTCCACTTT. As protein: CASSLTGGDSPLHF.

The rearrangement links TRBV7-6 to TRBJ2-2; 7 nucleotides match TRBD1. V shed 5 bases, J shed 5 bases, and the junction held 20 bases outside the gene matches. Germline V CDR1 and CDR2: SGHVS, FNYEAQ. CDR3 length: 19 amino acids. The CDR3 DNA sequence: TGTGCCAGCAGCCAAGTAAAAAGGGGGCCGTTAGGTCAGACCGGGGAGCTGTTTTTT. It translates to CASSQVKRGPLGQTGELFF.

The rearrangement uses TRBV18 and TRBJ1-2; D gene unclear. V was pared by 8 bases and J by 8 bases, with 24 bases between. CDR3 size: 15 residues. Germline lookup yields CDR1 KGHSH and CDR2 LQKENI. The DNA of the CDR3 is TGTGCCAGCACCCATAGCGAGACGGGTATGGAAGGCTACACCTTC. This gives the protein CASTHSETGMEGYTF.

The J gene is TRBJ1-6, the V gene TRBV18; no definite D call. V lost 3 bases and J 0 bases, leaving 24 bases between the germline ends. The V gene's germline CDR1 is KGHSH and CDR2 LQKENI. The CDR3 is made up of 21 amino acids. The CDR3 coding sequence is TGTGCCAGCTCACCGCGGGGAGGCAGCACCCCCAGTAGCTCCTATAATTCACCCCTCCACTTT. Its translation is CASSPRGGSTPSSSYNSPLHF.

This clone was found once. The chain combines TRBV6-5 with TRBJ2-5; perhaps TRBD2 as D (6 bases). Germline-derived CDR1 and CDR2 are MNHEY and SVGAGI. Trimming removed 8 bases from V and 0 bases from J, with 7 bases in between. The CDR3 totals 12 residues. The CDR3 region is CASRGYQETQYF. CDR3 nucleotide sequence: TGTGCCAGCCGGGGGTACCAAGAGACCCAGTACTTC.

The chain combines TRBV9 with TRBJ2-3; TRBD2 agrees at 8 bases. J was trimmed by 2 bases and V by 4 bases; bases with no gene match: 6. The CDR3 is made up of 15 amino acids. CDR1 is SGDLS, CDR2 YYNGEE, per germline. CDR3 in DNA: TGTGCCAGCAGCCCGAGCGGGGGAGTCACAGATACGCAGTATTTT. Protein sequence: CASSPSGGVTDTQYF.

CDR3 coding DNA: TGTGCCAGCAGCAAAGTGACAGGGTCATGGAATGAGCAGTTCTTC. Protein: CASSKVTGSWNEQFF. V is TRBV9 and J is TRBJ2-1; 7 bases match TRBD1. Germline CDR1 reads SGDLS; CDR2 reads YYNGEE. The ends lost 4 bases at V and 7 bases at J; junction bases unmatched: 11. The CDR3 has 15 residues.

This chain links TRBV29-1 with TRBJ1-6, with D possibly being TRBD1 (6 bases). In germline, CDR1 is SQVTM, CDR2 ANQGSEA. V dropped 5 bases and J dropped 10 bases, with 15 bases sitting between them. CDR3 length: 13 residues. CDR3 sequence (DNA): TGCAGCGTTTTGGCGGGGGCAGGGTCACCCCTCCACTTT. The encoded protein is CSVLAGAGSPLHF.

The chain carries TRBV29-1 and TRBJ2-1, with TRBD1 matching over 8 bases. The V gene's germline CDR1 is SQVTM and CDR2 ANQGSEA. The length of the CDR3 is 19 residues. V was pared by 6 bases and J by 0 bases, with 19 bases of the junction left unmatched. CDR3 amino acids: CSVVRLGQGVQSSYNEQFF. Written as DNA, the CDR3 is TGCAGCGTGGTCAGACTTGGACAGGGCGTACAGAGCTCCTACAATGAGCAGTTCTTC.

J is TRBJ1-6 and V is TRBV19, with a possible D match to TRBD1 (5 bases). This CDR3 is built from 13 residues. Trimming cost V 3 bases and J 8 bases, with 8 bases left between them. Germline CDR1 is LNHDA and CDR2 is SQIVND (reference sequence). The CDR3 protein is CASSIKGYSPLHF. CDR3 sequence (DNA): TGTGCCAGTAGTATTAAGGGGTATTCACCCCTCCACTTT.

The chain employs TRBV9 and TRBJ2-1; D is perhaps TRBD2 (6 bases). The germline CDR1 and CDR2 sequences are SGDLS and YYNGEE. The V gene lost 0 bases and the J gene lost 7 bases, with 23 bases spanning the gap. The CDR3 is 18 residues long. The CDR3, as DNA: TGTGCCAGCAGCGTAGACCTCTCACCGGGACTGGCCTCTAATGAGCAGTTCTTC. It specifies CASSVDLSPGLASNEQFF. Full variable domain (remainder filled in from reference TRBV9 and TRBJ2-1): DSGVTQTPKHLITATGQRVTLRCSPRSGDLSVYWYQQSLDQGLQFLIQYYNGEERAKGNILERFSAQQFPDLHSELNLSSLELGDSALYFCASSVDLSPGLASNEQFFGPGTRLTVL.

The V call is TRBV28, the J call TRBJ1-4, with TRBD1 matching over 8 bases. Germline CDR1 is MDHEN and CDR2 is SYDVKM. This CDR3 region has 15 residues. The ends lost 6 bases at V and 0 bases at J; junction bases unmatched: 3. CDR3: CASRTQGATNEKLFF. For the CDR3, the DNA is TGTGCCAGCAGGACACAGGGGGCAACTAATGAAAAACTGTTTTTT.

This clone was counted once. The rearrangement uses TRBV7-9 and TRBJ1-2; TRBD1 is a possible D gene (6 bases). The CDR3 runs to 13 residues. With 0 bases removed from V and 8 bases from J, the gap between germline ends came to 10 bases. Looked up from germline, CDR1 is SEHNR and CDR2 is FQNEAQ (reference sequence). CDR3 DNA sequence: TGTGCCAGCAGCTTAGCGGGACAAACCGGCTACACCTTC. Translation: CASSLAGQTGYTF.

The chain joins TRBV18 to TRBJ1-5, with a tentative D call TRBD1 (6 bases). Trimming pared 6 bases from V and 2 bases from J, leaving 11 bases between. Germline-derived CDR1 and CDR2 are KGHSH and LQKENI. The CDR3 extends over 14 amino acids. CDR3 residues: CASSQQGGNQPQHF. The CDR3 DNA sequence: TGTGCCAGCTCTCAACAGGGTGGCAATCAGCCCCAGCATTTT.

The chain is built from TRBV27 and TRBJ1-2, with D uncertain. The CDR3 is 15 amino acids. Germline values: CDR1 MNHEY, CDR2 SMNVEV (reference sequence). V was cut by 6 bases and J by 0 bases, with 14 bases left in between. The CDR3 sequence is CASSHRGPTNYGYTF. For the CDR3, the DNA is TGTGCCAGCAGCCACCGGGGTCCCACTAACTATGGCTACACCTTC.

Only one count was recorded for this clone. This chain connects TRBV7-6 to TRBJ1-6; TRBD1 matches 9 bases. With 1 base clipped from V and 9 bases from J, the junction kept 4 bases outside the gene matches. From germline, CDR1 is SGHVS and CDR2 FNYEAQ. This CDR3 is 15 amino acids long. In nucleotides, the CDR3 is TGTGCCAGCAGCTTAGGTTCGACAGGGGGTTCACCCCTCCACTTT. Translated, it gives CASSLGSTGGSPLHF.